The entry that follows covers one T cell receptor beta chain sequence. These data originate in a study of blood T cell repertoires in COVID-19. Sequencing used immunoSEQ multiplex PCR; TCRdb keeps in-frame clones, though not all of them. The repertoire has 30,000 to 45,000 clones, approximately 90% of them found once; the top ten carry around 5%. The CDR3 runs 16 residues. Trimming removed 5 bases at V and 1 base at J, with 17 bases between. Per the germline V gene, CDR1 is MNHEY and CDR2 is SVGEGT. Sequencing input: peripheral blood. The V and J genes are TRBV6-2 or TRBV6-3 and TRBJ2-5; weak D call: TRBD2 (7 bases). This receptor was taken from a human donor in a cohort sampled during active COVID-19. CDR3 DNA: TGTGCCAGCAGTATGGGGGGGGCTAGCGGCCAAGAGACCCAGTACTTC. It codes for CASSMGGASGQETQYF.